The 6 T cell receptor beta chains given below trace back to one sample, sequenced in a study of blood T cell repertoires in COVID-19. Generated by immunoSEQ multiplex PCR, the TCRdb table keeps only in-frame clones and is missing some. Of about 250,000 clones detected, about 87% appear once; the ten largest clones hold 2.6%. Sample: PBMCs or T cells enriched from blood (not recorded which). Receptors were obtained from a young woman with acute COVID-19.

Worth noting for this clone: The same CDR3 can be traced to other DNA sequences in this sample. The CDR3 reads CASSPTGNQPQHF. Written as DNA, the CDR3 is TGTGCCAGCAGCCCCACAGGCAATCAGCCCCAGCATTTT. V and J are TRBV7-9 and TRBJ1-5; D remains ambiguous. V lost 5 bases and J lost 2, with 7 bases in between. The germline V gene encodes CDR1 SEHNR and CDR2 FQNEAQ (reference sequence). This CDR3 comprises 13 residues.

This clone was picked up many times. DNA for the CDR3: TGTGCCAGCAGCTTTGGGGCTTACGGGGCCAACGTCCTGACTTTC. It encodes CASSFGAYGANVLTF. The chain has TRBV11-2 and TRBJ2-6, with D tentatively TRBD1 (5 bases). The CDR3 runs to 15 residues. V was cut by 3 bases and J by 4 bases, with 10 bases left in between. CDR1 SGHAT and CDR2 FQNNGV come from the germline V gene. The whole variable domain, filled in from reference TRBV11-2 and TRBJ2-6, reads EAGVAQSPRYKIIEKRQSVAFWCNPISGHATLYWYQQILGQGPKLLIQFQNNGVVDDSQLPKDRFSAERLKGVDSTLKIQPAKLEDSAVYLCASSFGAYGANVLTFGAGSRLTVL.

In this sample, this clone turned up once. The chain carries TRBV2 and TRBJ2-7; TRBD2 might be the D (5 bases). CDR3 length: 14 residues. Germline V gene sequence: CDR1 SNHLY, CDR2 FYNNEI. V lost 4 bases and J 3 bases, leaving 13 bases between the germline ends. The chain's CDR3 is CASSAMPGSYEQYF. In nucleotides, the CDR3 is TGTGCCAGCAGTGCGATGCCGGGGAGCTACGAGCAGTACTTC.

The chain carries TRBV25-1 and TRBJ1-3; 7 nucleotides align to TRBD1. V shed 1 base and J 4 bases; nucleotides not matched to a gene: 4. The CDR3 has 15 amino acids. The germline gives CDR1 MGHDK, CDR2 SYGVNS. The CDR3 sequence: CASSEFGDRGNTIYF. CDR3 nucleotide sequence: TGTGCCAGCAGTGAATTTGGGGACAGAGGAAACACCATATATTTT.

The chain is built from TRBV19 and TRBJ1-2; 10 positions agree with TRBD1. Germline V gives CDR1 LNHDA, CDR2 SQIVND (reference sequence). The trim removed 5 bases at V and 5 bases at J, leaving 5 bases unmatched. The CDR3 is 14 residues long. Here the CDR3 DNA reads TGTGCCAGTAGTGACAGGGGACAGGGGTATGGCTACACCTTC. Its protein product is CASSDRGQGYGYTF.

CDR3 in amino acids: CASKVGRQSNQPQHF. The CDR3 DNA reads TGTGCCAGCAAGGTGGGCCGTCAGAGCAATCAGCCCCAGCATTTT. The chain employs TRBV28 and TRBJ1-5; D unclear. V was pared by 7 bases and J by 1 base, with 14 bases between. The length of the CDR3 is 15 residues. Germline loops: CDR1 MDHEN, CDR2 SYDVKM. The whole variable domain, filled in from reference TRBV28 and TRBJ1-5, reads DVKVTQSSRYLVKRTGEKVFLECVQDMDHENMFWYRQDPGLGLRLIYFSYDVKMKEKGDIPEGYSVSREKKERFSLILESASTNQTSMYLCASKVGRQSNQPQHFGDGTRLSIL.